This TCR beta chain came from a study of technical replicates of blood from several donors. The table came from immunoSEQ multiplex PCR; TCRdb's copy has only in-frame clones and leaves some out. Of 70,000 or so clones listed, approximately 88% are singletons. V was pared by 6 bases and J by 10 bases, with 19 bases between. The CDR3 loop spans 15 amino acids. Germline V lookup: CDR1 SGHTA, CDR2 FQGNSA. The rearrangement links TRBV7-2 to TRBJ1-6; D may be TRBD1 (6 bases). This TCR came from a human donor in good health. Some clones in this sample may be carry-over from other donors' samples. Sequences were obtained from PBMCs. The CDR3 loop is CASRPNRVGNSPLHF. In nucleotides, the CDR3 is TGTGCCAGCAGACCGAACAGGGTAGGGAACTCACCCCTCCACTTT. Looking up the rest from reference TRBV7-2 and TRBJ1-6 gives the full variable domain: GAGVSQSPSNKVTEKGKDVELRCDPISGHTALYWYRQSLGQGLEFLIYFQGNSAPDKSGLPSDRFSAERTGGSVSTLTIQRTQQEDSAVYLCASRPNRVGNSPLHFGNGTRLTVT.